The source of this T cell receptor beta chain is a study of pediatric ulcerative colitis. For the study at large: Ulcerative colitis patients had pancolitis or left-sided colitis, with confirming histology.

TCRdb's table, derived via immunoSEQ multiplex PCR, lists solely in-frame clones and lacks some. The table records over 30,000 clones, roughly three quarters of them present only once. During colonoscopy, one to two rectal pinch biopsies were collected. Germline CDR1 is MGHRA and CDR2 is YSYEKL. V shed 2 bases, J shed 10 bases, and the junction held 9 bases outside the gene matches. The CDR3 contains 14 residues. General study points: Two rectal clonotypes were found only in ulcerative colitis patients, all of them. A couple of patients had blood samples with substantially reduced template counts.

The sample holds a few counts of this clone. No antigen is known for it. The sample taken for sequencing was gut tissue. This sequence was found in a boy between 5 and 17 years old with mild ulcerative colitis. The rearrangement links TRBV4-1 to TRBJ1-2; 8 bases fit TRBD1. The CDR3 bases are TGCGCCAGCAGCCAATCGGGACAGGCCTTCAACTACACCTTC. Residues: CASSQSGQAFNYTF.